What follows describes a single T cell receptor beta chain. Here immunoSEQ multiplex PCR was the method, and the copy in TCRdb shows in-frame clones only, minus some. This sample carries a few hundred thousand clones, about 93% of them seen once, and the ten largest clones take 5.7%. Per germline, CDR1 MNHEY and CDR2 SMNVEV (reference sequence). The CDR3 sequence is 15 residues long. Trimming pared 0 bases from V and 4 bases from J, leaving 10 bases between. The sample originates from a study of brain T cells in children with intractable seizures. Time point denoted: blood from clinic visit 5 months post-surgery; TSC patient then seizure free. Patients received at least one anti-epileptic drug before surgery.

This chain connects TRBV27 to TRBJ1-5, with D possibly matching TRBD1 (6 bases). Sequences were derived from peripheral blood, sampled roughly 5 months after surgery. This receptor was taken from a boy younger than two with tuberous sclerosis and intractable seizures. CDR3 nucleotide sequence: TGTGCCAGCAGTTTATCCCTCCAGGGGAATCAGCCCCAGCATTTT. Protein sequence: CASSLSLQGNQPQHF.